The clone carrying this TCR beta chain occurred many times. Its antigen is not identified. The CDR3 is 15 residues long. Trimming took 0 bases from V and 4 from J, leaving 13 bases between them. Germline values: CDR1 SGHRS, CDR2 YFSETQ. The sample is drawn from a study of T cells in Graves' hyperthyroidism and ophthalmopathy. Regarding the study as a whole: In validation, the model predicted ophthalmopathy. These predictions came a median about 6 months before onset. Most clonotypes expanded in the thyroid (above 0.001) were also present in blood.

Using RNA transcripts as the source, TCR beta CDR3 regions were amplified. RT-PCR in the first round (using the HTBI primer set) targeted the TCR CDR3. TCRdb itself ran the multiplex PCR reads through MiXCR, one entry per CDR3 protein. The sample lists 480,000 or so distinct CDR3 sequences; 46% were seen once. This clonotype originated in an adult woman with Graves' disease, either hyperthyroidism or ophthalmopathy (not recorded which). The specimen sequenced was peripheral blood or thyroid tissue (not recorded which). V usage is TRBV5-1 and J usage is TRBJ2-5; D unresolved. CDR3 region: CASSLAGRAGETQYF. The DNA of the CDR3 is TGCGCCAGCAGCTTGGCCGGAAGGGCCGGAGAGACCCAGTACTTC.